The subject of this entry is one T cell receptor (beta chain). The template was RNA from unsorted bulk tissue. The normal lung tissue was taken more than 3 cm from the tumor edge. This sample was included in a study of tumor and adjacent non-tumor tissue in lung cancer. Trimming removed 7 bases at V and 2 bases at J, with 18 bases between. This CDR3 region has 15 residues. Germline CDR1 and CDR2: MNHEY and SVGAGI. The library came from three nested PCR rounds adapted from ARM-PCR protocols. TCRdb reprocessed the multiplex PCR reads with MiXCR, giving one entry per CDR3 protein. The table has about 110,000 distinct CDR3 sequences, 60% to 65% seen once.

Sequenced input: distant non-tumor lung tissue. V and J are TRBV6-5 and TRBJ2-7; D may be TRBD1 (6 bases). The clonotype originates from a man aged 55 to 70 with non-small cell lung cancer. The CDR3 protein is CASNDPGQATYEQYF. CDR3 sequence (DNA): TGTGCCAGCAATGACCCGGGACAAGCAACCTACGAGCAGTACTTC.